This T cell receptor (beta chain) was identified in a study of T cell repertoires in cytomegalovirus infection (dated by TCRdb to between 2018 and 2021). For the wider study: Recently identified HLA-C-restricted CMV epitopes, whose presentation resists viral immunomodulation, were targeted by peptide stimulations together with well-studied HLA-B-restricted epitopes. Because public TCR beta signatures pointed to carriage of CMV infection together with the matching HLA type, the HLA type of each donor mattered for the analysis.

The data were produced on an Illumina HiSeq 1500. TCRdb handled the public reads itself, with Q25 trimming in fastp and clone calling in MiXCR, and kept productive beta chains. Here each entry gathers all rows of one CDR3 protein and keeps the most common genes and DNA. The sample yields about 700,000 distinct CDR3 sequences; around 32% were counted once. The ten most abundant clones make up around a sixth of the sample. Many counts were recorded for this clonotype. No antigen is known for it. It has no much larger one-base neighbor in the sample; base qualities were not kept. Unmatched junction bases come to 8, with V trimmed by 2 bases and J by 3 bases. The CDR3 sequence holds 17 residues, the cysteine and phenylalanine included. CDR3 DNA only is kept here, 51 bases in frame from base 1. For CDR1 and CDR2, the germline V gene lists SGHTA and FQGNSA. The intended sense of this specimen's treatment or condition label: in vitro stimulation with specific CMV peptide epitopes to enrich CMV-specific T cells.

Paper-wide results and their limitations: Cumulative frequency of public TCR beta family members discriminated carriers of CMV infection plus the relevant HLA type in this cohort and an independent approximately 370-donor cohort. In the ex vivo response, HLA-C-restricted CMV-specific TCR beta clonotypes were dominant, and in two of eight donors the single most frequent clonotype came from this HLA-C-restricted group.

The rearranged segments are TRBV7-2 and TRBJ2-3, with TRBD2 matching 10 junction bases. The clonotype was recovered from a human donor in good health (CMV status not recorded). Some clones in this sample may be carry-over from other donors' samples. The sequencing used cultured PBMCs, collected from culture after CMV antigen stimulation. Here the CDR3 is given as CASSLFGLAGVTDTQYF. The DNA reads as follows: TGTGCCAGCAGCTTATTCGGGCTAGCGGGGGTAACAGATACGCAGTATTTT.